Listed here are 15 T cell receptor beta chains from one sample, sequenced in a study of T cells in Graves' hyperthyroidism and ophthalmopathy. What was amplified from RNA transcripts were TCR beta CDR3 regions. Researchers ran a first-round RT-PCR on the TCR CDR3 using the HTBI primer set. Each CDR3 protein is one row after TCRdb ran MiXCR on the multiplex PCR reads. The sample lists around 570,000 distinct CDR3 sequences, just under 20% occurring once. The sequenced sample was blood. The receptors here all came from a middle-aged man with Graves' ophthalmopathy.

The chain uses TRBV18 and TRBJ2-5; a possible D gene is TRBD1 (6 bases). CDR1 and CDR2 (germline): KGHSH, LQKENI. The CDR3 is 19 amino acids. Trimming left V 5 bases short and J 5 bases short, with 30 bases between. Here the CDR3 DNA reads TGTGCCAGCTCATCAAACGAACTGGGACCTACCTCTACAGGGGAGACCCAGTACTTC. Translated, it gives CASSSNELGPTSTGETQYF.

This clonotype showed up many times. The gene calls are TRBV7-2 and TRBJ2-7, with TRBD1 matching over 10 bases. The CDR3 contains 14 residues. The germline gives CDR1 SGHTA, CDR2 FQGNSA. The V gene end was trimmed by 5 bases and the J gene end by 8 bases; junction bases not matched to a gene: 9. This chain's CDR3 is CASSPRGTGEKQYF. The DNA for the CDR3 is TGTGCCAGCAGCCCCCGAGGGACAGGGGAGAAGCAGTACTTC.

This clonotype was counted ten times or more. This sequence joins TRBV28 and TRBJ2-1; D might be TRBD1 (6 bases). Trimming removed 2 bases at V and 4 bases at J, with 6 bases between. The germline V gene has CDR1 MDHEN and CDR2 SYDVKM. This CDR3 contains 13 residues. The CDR3 spells CASSLRGYNEQFF. The CDR3, as DNA: TGTGCCAGCAGTTTAAGGGGGTACAATGAGCAGTTCTTC.

The rearrangement joins TRBV9 to TRBJ2-7; D possibly corresponds to TRBD2 (6 bases). V gave up 0 bases and J gave up 7 bases, with 11 bases separating them. Germline V gives CDR1 SGDLS, CDR2 YYNGEE. This CDR3 comprises 13 residues. CDR3 loop: CASSVAWAGEQYF. The DNA of the CDR3 is TGTGCCAGCAGCGTAGCCTGGGCGGGGGAGCAGTACTTC.

This clonotype showed up many times. The rearrangement links TRBV2 to TRBJ2-1; D call uncertain. Germline assignment: CDR1 SNHLY and CDR2 FYNNEI. The germline V and J ends were trimmed by 5 bases and 0 bases, with 5 bases remaining between them. The CDR3 sequence is 13 residues long. The CDR3 here is CASSISSYNEQFF. The CDR3 DNA reads as TGTGCCAGCAGTATCAGCTCCTACAATGAGCAGTTCTTC.

This clonotype was seen many times. V usage is TRBV9 and J usage is TRBJ2-2, with D unresolved. The CDR3 extends over 13 amino acids. The germline V gene encodes CDR1 SGDLS and CDR2 YYNGEE. V lost 0 bases and J 5 bases, leaving 5 bases between the germline ends. The CDR3 coding sequence is TGTGCCAGCAGCGTAGCGGTAACCGGGGAGCTGTTTTTT. Its protein product is CASSVAVTGELFF.

This clonotype was detected ten times or more. V and J are TRBV12-3 or TRBV12-4 and TRBJ2-2; possibly TRBD1 for D (6 bases). The CDR3 totals 20 residues. The V and J ends lost 6 bases and 0 bases respectively, with 26 bases between them. CDR3 protein: CASRPTPGQSLMANTGELFF. The CDR3 nucleotides are TGTGCCAGCAGACCAACCCCGGGACAATCATTGATGGCGAACACCGGGGAGCTGTTTTTT.

The genes are TRBV7-2 and TRBJ1-2; 8 positions match TRBD1. CDR3 length equals 16 residues. Trimming at V came to 5 bases and at J to 5 bases, leaving 13 bases not matched to a gene. Germline V gene sequence: CDR1 SGHTA, CDR2 FQGNSA. The CDR3 DNA sequence: TGTGCCAGCAGCCCAGGGACAGGTTTGGCCTTTTATGGCTACACCTTC. Encoded protein: CASSPGTGLAFYGYTF.

Many counts were recorded for this clonotype. The gene calls are TRBV27 and TRBJ2-1, with 14 bases lining up with TRBD2. Germline V CDR1 and CDR2: MNHEY, SMNVEV (reference sequence). The junction had 9 bases not matched to a gene; V was cut back by 5 bases and J by 9 bases. The CDR3 sequence is 16 residues long. The CDR3 is CASSPGLAGGLGEQFF. For the CDR3, the DNA is TGTGCCAGCAGTCCCGGACTAGCGGGAGGTTTAGGTGAGCAGTTCTTC.

V usage is TRBV6-1 and J usage is TRBJ1-6, with 8 bases identical to TRBD1. This CDR3 has 14 residues. The V segment lost 3 bases and the J segment 7 bases; nucleotides outside the gene matches: 2. Germline-derived CDR1 and CDR2 are MNHNS and SASEGT. CDR3 sequence: CASSEDRANSPLHF. For the CDR3, the DNA is TGTGCCAGCAGTGAGGACAGGGCAAATTCACCCCTCCACTTT.

The V call is TRBV30, the J call TRBJ2-4; maybe TRBD2 (6 bases). This CDR3 contains 12 residues. The germline V gene has CDR1 GTSNPN and CDR2 SVGIG (reference sequence). Trimming removed 4 bases at V and 10 bases at J, with 14 bases between. CDR3 bases: TGTGCCTGGAAACTAGCCGGTCGGATTCAGTACTTC. This sequence encodes CAWKLAGRIQYF.

In nucleotides, the CDR3 is TGTGCCAGTAGTCTTCCGGGACAGAACACCGGGGAGCTGTTTTTT. It is translated as CASSLPGQNTGELFF. The rearrangement joins TRBV7-8 to TRBJ2-2; D might be TRBD1 (6 bases). Trimming cost V 9 bases and J 1 base, with 15 bases left between them. The germline V gene has CDR1 SGHVS and CDR2 FQNEAQ. The CDR3 totals 15 residues. Full variable domain (missing parts from reference TRBV7-8 and TRBJ2-2): GAGVSQSPRYKVAKRGQDVALRCDPISGHVSLFWYQQALGQGPEFLTYFQNEAQLDKSGLPSDRFFAERPEGSVSTLKIQRTQQEDSAVYLCASSLPGQNTGELFFGEGSRLTVL.

This clonotype was picked up a small number of times. The DNA of the CDR3 is TGTGCCAGCTCACAGGGGGCAACAGGATCCTACGAGCAGTACTTC. It encodes CASSQGATGSYEQYF. This chain uses TRBV18 with TRBJ2-7; 7 bases are shared with TRBD1. The V segment lost 4 bases and the J segment 1 base; nucleotides outside the gene matches: 7. This CDR3 has 15 residues. In germline, CDR1 is KGHSH, CDR2 LQKENI. Looking up the rest from reference TRBV18 and TRBJ2-7 gives the full variable domain: NAGVMQNPRHLVRRRGQEARLRCSPMKGHSHVYWYRQLPEEGLKFMVYLQKENIIDESGMPKERFSAEFPKEGPSILRIQQVVRGDSAAYFCASSQGATGSYEQYFGPGTRLTVT.

There are many counts of this clonotype. V gene TRBV5-1 combines with J gene TRBJ2-3; D may be TRBD2 (5 bases). V dropped 5 bases and J dropped 9 bases, with 10 bases sitting between them. CDR3 length: 11 residues. Germline V gene data show CDR1 as SGHRS and CDR2 as YFSETQ. CDR3 sequence reads: CASSEGNTQYF. For the CDR3, the DNA is TGCGCCAGCAGTGAGGGCAACACGCAGTATTTT. The whole variable domain, filled in from reference TRBV5-1 and TRBJ2-3, reads KAGVTQTPRYLIKTRGQQVTLSCSPISGHRSVSWYQQTPGQGLQFLFEYFSETQRNKGNFPGRFSGRQFSNSRSEMNVSTLELGDSALYLCASSEGNTQYFGPGTRLTVL.

This clonotype was picked up many times. V gene TRBV11-2 combines with J gene TRBJ2-1; 14 bases are shared with TRBD2. V lost 4 bases and J lost 9; bases outside the gene matches: 8. The CDR3 runs 16 residues. Germline V CDR1 and CDR2: SGHAT, FQNNGV. DNA for the CDR3: TGTGCCAGCAGCTCAGACGGACTAGCGGGAGGAGGTGAGCAGTTCTTC. It translates to CASSSDGLAGGGEQFF.